This T cell receptor beta chain was profiled in a study of vaccination effects on CD4 cells after COVID-19. Some clones are missing from TCRdb's copy, which holds only in-frame ones; the method was immunoSEQ multiplex PCR. Among fewer than 85,000 clones listed, 76% were seen once. As to this clone: Its antigen is not known. The sample has other DNA sequences that encode this CDR3 too.

Germline V lookup: CDR1 MNHEY, CDR2 SVGAGI. V was clipped by 2 bases and J by 0 bases, with 5 bases between them. The CDR3 spans 14 residues. Antigen-specific CD4+ T cell clonotypes were called by their expansion after viral peptide-pool culture in ViraFEST. The culture ran for roughly ten days before CD4+ T cells were isolated. Two doses of either BNT162b2 or mRNA-1273 were given to each participant. This clonotype was obtained from a human donor who received a COVID-19 vaccine. The chain joins TRBV6-5 to TRBJ1-3; D is unclear. The sequenced sample was CD4+ T cells from PBMCs cultured with HCoV-OC43 spike peptides, obtained after COVID-19 vaccination. Subset: HCoV-OC43 spike overlapping peptide pool stimulation. CDR3 region: CASSYTSSGNTIYF. CDR3 bases: TGTGCCAGCAGTTACACGAGCTCTGGAAACACCATATATTTT.